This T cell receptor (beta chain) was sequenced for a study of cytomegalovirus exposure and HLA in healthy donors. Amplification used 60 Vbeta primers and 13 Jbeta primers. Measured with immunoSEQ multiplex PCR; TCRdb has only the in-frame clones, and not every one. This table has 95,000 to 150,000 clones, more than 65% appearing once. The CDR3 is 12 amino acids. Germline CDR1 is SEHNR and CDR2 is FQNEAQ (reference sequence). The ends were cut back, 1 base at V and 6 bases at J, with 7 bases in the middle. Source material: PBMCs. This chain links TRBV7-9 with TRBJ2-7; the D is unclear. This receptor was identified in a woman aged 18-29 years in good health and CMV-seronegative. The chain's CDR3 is CASSLGGLEQYF. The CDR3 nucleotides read TGTGCCAGCAGCTTAGGAGGTCTCGAGCAGTACTTC.